Listed below are T cell receptor beta chains from one sample, sequenced in a study of T cells in Graves' hyperthyroidism and ophthalmopathy. One entry per CDR3 protein, called by TCRdb with MiXCR from the multiplex PCR reads. The sample carries around 720,000 distinct CDR3 sequences, under 45% recorded once. Sequencing used blood. These receptors all come from a woman aged 40 to 50 with Graves' hyperthyroidism. Both conserved end residues are part of each CDR3. The order of the fields is CDR3 DNA, CDR3 protein, J gene, V gene, D gene, clone size. A D gene is named only where the DNA matches it firmly. A clone size is listed for some rows: how often the clone was seen (once, few, many), or a class if it is expanded.

DNA: TGTGCCAGCAGCTTGGCCCAACGACAGGGGGCTAACTATGGCTACACCTTC; CDR3: CASSLAQRQGANYGYTF; J: TRBJ1-2; V: TRBV5-8; D: TRBD1; size: few
DNA: TGTGCCACCAGCAGAGATCAGGGCTTTACAGCGAACACCGGGGAGCTGTTTTTT; CDR3: CATSRDQGFTANTGELFF; J: TRBJ2-2; V: TRBV15; D: NA; size: NA
DNA: TGCGCCAGCAGTGAGTCGACGGTTCTCCGGGACAGGGGAGGCAATCAGCCCCAGCATTTT; CDR3: CASSESTVLRDRGGNQPQHF; J: TRBJ1-5; V: TRBV10-1; D: TRBD1; size: NA
DNA: TGTGCCATCAGTGAGTCACTGAGGCAGGCTAGCAATCAGCCCCAGCATTTT; CDR3: CAISESLRQASNQPQHF; J: TRBJ1-5; V: TRBV10-3; D: NA; size: many
DNA: TGTGCCATAGCGGACGGGGACAGAGACTACGAGCAGTACTTC; CDR3: CAIADGDRDYEQYF; J: TRBJ2-7; V: TRBV10-3; D: TRBD1; size: NA
DNA: TGTGCCAGCAGCCTAGAAAGGGCTGGGGGAAAACTGTTTTTT; CDR3: CASSLERAGGKLFF; J: TRBJ1-4; V: TRBV7-2; D: NA; size: few
DNA: TGTGCCAGCAGCTTAGTTATGGGGAACACCGGGGAGCTGTTTTTT; CDR3: CASSLVMGNTGELFF; J: TRBJ2-2; V: TRBV7-2; D: NA; size: NA
DNA: TGTGCCACCCCGGACCAGGGGGCTTACTATGGCTACACCTTC; CDR3: CATPDQGAYYGYTF; J: TRBJ1-2; V: TRBV24-1; D: TRBD1; size: NA
DNA: TGTGCCAGCAGCGTAGATCGGCGGGGTACTGGAAACACCATATATTTT; CDR3: CASSVDRRGTGNTIYF; J: TRBJ1-3; V: TRBV9; D: NA; size: NA
DNA: TGCAGCGTTGATGTGGGACCCAGTTTT; CDR3: CSVDVGPSF; J: TRBJ2-3; V: TRBV29-1; D: NA; size: many
DNA: TGTGCCAGTAGTTCTCCCTTGGGTAGCGGGCCCTCTGGGGCCAACGTCCTGACTTTC; CDR3: CASSSPLGSGPSGANVLTF; J: TRBJ2-6; V: TRBV6-5; D: TRBD2; size: NA
DNA: TGTGCCAGCAGTTTTCCCCGGGACCGGTCCTACGAGCAGTACTTC; CDR3: CASSFPRDRSYEQYF; J: TRBJ2-7; V: TRBV7-9; D: NA; size: NA
DNA: TGCAGCGTTGGGGGGGGAGGGACGAGCACTGAAGCTTTCTTT; CDR3: CSVGGGGTSTEAFF; J: TRBJ1-1; V: TRBV29-1; D: NA; size: NA
DNA: TGTGCCACCAGTGATTCCGGACAGGGCAGGACTGAAGCTTTCTTT; CDR3: CATSDSGQGRTEAFF; J: TRBJ1-1; V: TRBV24-1; D: TRBD1; size: many
DNA: TGTGCCAGCAGAAGAGCGGGGCAGCCCCAGCATTTT; CDR3: CASRRAGQPQHF; J: TRBJ1-5; V: TRBV2; D: NA; size: once
DNA: TGTGCCAGCAGTGCAGAAACCTACGGAGAGCAGTACTTC; CDR3: CASSAETYGEQYF; J: TRBJ2-7; V: TRBV2; D: NA; size: many
DNA: TGTGCCAGCAGTGACCCCTCCTCCCTTAGCAGGGACCCTTTCTATGGCTACACCTTC; CDR3: CASSDPSSLSRDPFYGYTF; J: TRBJ1-2; V: TRBV25-1; D: NA; size: many
DNA: TGTGCCAGCAGCGCTGCCTGGTTGGGCTATGGCTACACCTTC; CDR3: CASSAAWLGYGYTF; J: TRBJ1-2; V: TRBV7-9; D: NA; size: many
DNA: TGTGCCAGCAGCACGGGACGGCACACTGAAGCTTTCTTT; CDR3: CASSTGRHTEAFF; J: TRBJ1-1; V: TRBV28; D: NA; size: NA
DNA: TGTGCCATCAGTGAGCCACAGGAATCGAACACCGGGGAGCTGTTTTTT; CDR3: CAISEPQESNTGELFF; J: TRBJ2-2; V: TRBV10-3; D: NA; size: many
DNA: TGTGCCAGCAGTTACGACCCATGGGAGGACAGCGTATCAAGCAATCAGCCCCAGCATTTT; CDR3: CASSYDPWEDSVSSNQPQHF; J: TRBJ1-5; V: TRBV10-3; D: NA; size: few
DNA: TGCAGCAGTCCCCATCCCGGGACAGGAAACACTGAAGCTTTCTTT; CDR3: CSSPHPGTGNTEAFF; J: TRBJ1-1; V: TRBV29-1; D: TRBD1; size: NA
DNA: TGCGCCAGCAGTGAGTTGGGGGACCGGGCTTTCTTT; CDR3: CASSELGDRAFF; J: TRBJ1-1; V: TRBV10-2; D: NA; size: once
DNA: TGCAGTGCTAGAGATCGGGGGTTTGCCACTGAAGCTTTCTTT; CDR3: CSARDRGFATEAFF; J: TRBJ1-1; V: TRBV20-1; D: NA; size: many
DNA: TGTGCCAGCAGCCGCACTCACACCGGGGAGCTGTTTTTT; CDR3: CASSRTHTGELFF; J: TRBJ2-2; V: TRBV6-2/TRBV6-3; D: NA; size: NA